This entry lists 26 T cell receptor beta chains sequenced from one sample in a study of T cells in Graves' hyperthyroidism and ophthalmopathy. What was amplified from RNA transcripts were TCR beta CDR3 regions. The study used the HTBI primer set for a first-round RT-PCR of the TCR CDR3. TCRdb fed the multiplex PCR reads into MiXCR, producing one record per CDR3 protein. The repertoire holds fewer than 700,000 distinct CDR3 sequences, with 15% to 20% as singletons. Sequencing was carried out using blood. The receptors come from a woman in her twenties or thirties with Graves' hyperthyroidism.

The V and J genes are TRBV9 and TRBJ2-6; D is unclear. This CDR3 contains 14 residues. V dropped 0 bases and J dropped 2 bases, with 3 bases sitting between them. The germline V gene encodes CDR1 SGDLS and CDR2 YYNGEE. The CDR3 nucleotides are TGTGCCAGCAGCGTAGGTCCTGGGGCCAACGTCCTGACTTTC. Translation: CASSVGPGANVLTF.

This chain connects TRBV20-1 to TRBJ2-2; 14 bases fit TRBD2. This CDR3 region has 16 residues. Per germline, CDR1 DFQATT and CDR2 SNEGSKA (reference sequence). V shed 6 bases and J 3 bases; nucleotides not matched to a gene: 6. As DNA, the CDR3 is TGCAGTGCCCCGGGACTAGCGGGAGAGGACACCGGGGAGCTGTTTTTT. Translated, it gives CSAPGLAGEDTGELFF.

The rearrangement joins TRBV2 to TRBJ2-7; TRBD2 aligns across 11 bases. J lost 2 bases, V lost 7 bases, and 10 bases had no gene match. CDR1 and CDR2 from the germline V gene are SNHLY and FYNNEI. CDR3 length: 16 residues. The chain's CDR3 is CASIDPGLAAAYEQYF. CDR3 DNA sequence: TGTGCCAGCATCGATCCGGGACTAGCGGCCGCCTACGAGCAGTACTTC.

This clonotype showed up just a few times. The chain employs TRBV6-1 and TRBJ1-5, with D hard to call. Germline V gene sequence: CDR1 MNHNS, CDR2 SASEGT. This CDR3 has 13 amino acids. Trimming cost V 3 bases and J 3 bases, with 6 bases left between them. The CDR3 DNA sequence: TGTGCCAGCAGTGACTGGGACAATCAGCCCCAGCATTTT. Protein sequence: CASSDWDNQPQHF.

This rearrangement joins TRBV2 to TRBJ2-1; D gene unclear. The germline V gene has CDR1 SNHLY and CDR2 FYNNEI. The length of the CDR3 is 13 residues. The V end was cut by 3 bases, the J end by 11 bases, with 14 bases between. The CDR3 DNA reads TGTGCCAGCAGTGAGGTGGTCCTCGCACAGCAGTTCTTC. As protein: CASSEVVLAQQFF.

This clonotype was observed a few times. V and J are TRBV7-3 and TRBJ2-7; D remains unclear. Germline loops: CDR1 SGHTA, CDR2 FQGTGA. The V end was cut by 2 bases, the J end by 0 bases, with 11 bases between. The CDR3 extends over 15 amino acids. The CDR3 bases are TGTGCCAGCAGCTTACATCGCCCTAGCTCCTACGAGCAGTACTTC. Protein sequence: CASSLHRPSSYEQYF. The whole variable domain, filled in from reference TRBV7-3 and TRBJ2-7, reads GAGVSQTPSNKVTEKGKYVELRCDPISGHTALYWYRQSLGQGPEFLIYFQGTGAADDSGLPNDRFFAVRPEGSVSTLKIQRTERGDSAVYLCASSLHRPSSYEQYFGPGTRLTVT.

This clonotype came up many times. The chain couples TRBV5-1 to TRBJ1-1; perhaps TRBD1 as D (5 bases). The CDR3 is made up of 15 amino acids. The germline CDR1 and CDR2 sequences are SGHRS and YFSETQ. V lost 0 bases, J lost 1 base, and 10 bases lay in between. The CDR3 region is CASSLDQGGNTEAFF. DNA of the CDR3: TGCGCCAGCAGCTTGGATCAGGGTGGGAACACTGAAGCTTTCTTT.

The sample holds many counts of this clonotype. V is TRBV28 and J is TRBJ2-5; the D gene is possibly TRBD1 (6 bases). This CDR3 comprises 17 residues. Germline-derived CDR1 and CDR2 are MDHEN and SYDVKM. V dropped 4 bases and J dropped 4 bases, with 22 bases sitting between them. The CDR3 protein is CASSWGWDTKEAETQYF. CDR3 bases: TGTGCCAGCAGTTGGGGGTGGGACACAAAAGAAGCAGAGACCCAGTACTTC.

The chain couples TRBV15 to TRBJ2-2; maybe TRBD1 (6 bases). Trimming pared 5 bases from V and 4 bases from J, leaving 14 bases between. CDR1 and CDR2 (germline): LNHNV, YYDKDF (reference sequence). The CDR3 is 15 amino acids. The CDR3 DNA follows: TGTGCCACCAGCCCGGACAGATACTCCACCGGGGAGCTGTTTTTT. Encoded protein: CATSPDRYSTGELFF.

The CDR3 loop is CASRQAGGKEQYF. The CDR3, as DNA: TGTGCCAGTAGACAAGCGGGAGGTAAAGAGCAGTACTTC. The chain employs TRBV19 and TRBJ2-7, with 9 nucleotides matching TRBD2. The CDR3 covers 13 residues. CDR1 and CDR2 from the germline V gene are LNHDA and SQIVND (reference sequence). V shed 6 bases, J shed 7 bases, and the junction held 7 bases outside the gene matches.

This clonotype was observed a few times. V is TRBV6-2 or TRBV6-3 and J is TRBJ1-1; no reliable D call. There are 13 residues in the CDR3. Germline V gene lookup returns CDR1 MNHEY and CDR2 SVGEGT. Between the trimmed V and J ends, which lost 6 bases and 5 bases, there was a span of 13 bases. As DNA, the CDR3 is TGTGCCAGCAGGATACAAGGATTTACTGAAGCTTTCTTT. This sequence encodes CASRIQGFTEAFF.

This clonotype was found many times. The rearrangement uses TRBV5-5 and TRBJ2-1, with D unresolved. Germline assignment: CDR1 SGHKS and CDR2 YYEKEE (reference sequence). With 4 bases removed from V and 9 bases from J, the gap between germline ends came to 14 bases. This CDR3 is built from 13 residues. The CDR3 DNA follows: TGTGCCAGCAGCCTGGGTCATACCGCTGAGCAGTTCTTC. Translation: CASSLGHTAEQFF.

In its sample, this clonotype was seen many times. This sequence joins TRBV28 and TRBJ1-4, with D perhaps TRBD1 (5 bases). CDR1 is MDHEN and CDR2 is SYDVKM in the germline V gene. This CDR3 is 15 amino acids long. Trimming stripped 5 bases from V and 2 bases from J, with 12 bases between. CDR3 in DNA: TGTGCCAGCAGTCCACATAGACAGACTAATGAAAAACTGTTTTTT. Protein product: CASSPHRQTNEKLFF.

V and J are TRBV19 and TRBJ1-5, with TRBD1 matching 7 bases. V shed 8 bases and J 7 bases; nucleotides not matched to a gene: 5. Germline V lookup: CDR1 LNHDA, CDR2 SQIVND (reference sequence). This CDR3 has 12 residues. The CDR3 loop is CASVGGRQPQHF. CDR3 coding DNA: TGTGCCAGTGTAGGGGGCAGACAGCCCCAGCATTTT. Full variable domain (missing parts from reference TRBV19 and TRBJ1-5): DGGITQSPKYLFRKEGQNVTLSCEQNLNHDAMYWYRQDPGQGLRLIYYSQIVNDFQKGDIAEGYSVSREKKESFPLTVTSAQKNPTAFYLCASVGGRQPQHFGDGTRLSIL.

Comments on this clonotype: The germline gene is not matched at one end of the junction; a read error may be the cause. The genes are TRBV18 and TRBJ2-7, with D hard to call. CDR1 KGHSH and CDR2 LQKENI come from the germline V gene. The CDR3 is 13 residues long. The CDR3 DNA reads TGTGCCAGCTCACCAAGCCGGTCCTACGAGCAGCACTTC. Translated, it gives CASSPSRSYEQHF.

This clonotype was recorded many times. The chain has TRBV7-9 and TRBJ2-7; D may be TRBD1 (5 bases). Trimming pared 5 bases from V and 5 bases from J, leaving 10 bases between. Germline CDR1 reads SEHNR; CDR2 reads FQNEAQ (reference sequence). The CDR3 length is 12 residues. The CDR3, as DNA: TGTGCCAGCAGCGAAGGGGTTGACGAGCAGTACTTC. Protein product: CASSEGVDEQYF.

The table lists this clonotype with many counts. The chain uses TRBV5-1 and TRBJ1-2; D unresolved. The V gene's germline CDR1 is SGHRS and CDR2 YFSETQ. The CDR3 loop spans 14 amino acids. The V gene lost 0 bases and the J gene lost 0 bases, with 6 bases spanning the gap. The CDR3, as DNA: TGCGCCAGCAGCTTGGACGGAGCTAACTATGGCTACACCTTC. Translation: CASSLDGANYGYTF. Supplemented by reference TRBV5-1 and TRBJ1-2, the full variable domain reads KAGVTQTPRYLIKTRGQQVTLSCSPISGHRSVSWYQQTPGQGLQFLFEYFSETQRNKGNFPGRFSGRQFSNSRSEMNVSTLELGDSALYLCASSLDGANYGYTFGSGTRLTVV.

This clonotype was found many times. V and J are TRBV11-3 and TRBJ1-2; D remains ambiguous. The V gene lost 4 bases and the J gene lost 5 bases, with 11 bases spanning the gap. CDR3 length: 13 residues. CDR1 is SGHNT and CDR2 is YENEEA in the germline V gene. CDR3 amino acids: CASSSSGFYGYTF. CDR3 nucleotides: TGTGCCAGCAGCTCCTCAGGTTTTTATGGCTACACCTTC.

This clonotype was observed many times. The rearrangement uses TRBV6-1 and TRBJ1-6, with TRBD1 matching over 10 bases. The V gene's germline CDR1 is MNHNS and CDR2 SASEGT. This CDR3 region has 15 residues. The trim removed 6 bases at V and 7 bases at J, leaving 6 bases unmatched. CDR3 sequence: CASSPLGQGNSPLHF. CDR3 DNA sequence: TGTGCCAGCAGCCCCTTGGGACAGGGGAATTCACCCCTCCACTTT.

Details on this clonotype: One base away lies a much larger clone, so this may be a sequencing read error. The rearrangement links TRBV7-9 to TRBJ2-3; tentatively, D is TRBD2 (5 bases). Germline values: CDR1 SEHNR, CDR2 FQNEAQ (reference sequence). CDR3 length equals 18 residues. This chain's CDR3 is CASSLGSGGRRSTDTQCF. The CDR3 DNA sequence: TGTGCCAGCAGCTTAGGTTCTGGAGGTCGGAGAAGCACAGATACGCAGTGTTTT.

The V and J genes are TRBV2 and TRBJ1-2; D is unresolved. V was pared by 7 bases and J by 2 bases, with 14 bases between. The germline CDR1 and CDR2 sequences are SNHLY and FYNNEI. This CDR3 has 14 amino acids. The CDR3 DNA follows: TGTGCCAGCACCGCGGGGAGAGAGAACTATGGCTACACCTTC. Translation gives CASTAGRENYGYTF.

This clonotype occurred many times. The rearrangement joins TRBV7-9 to TRBJ2-7, with D perhaps being TRBD1 or TRBD2 (6 bases each). The V gene lost 5 bases and the J gene lost 4 bases, with 15 bases spanning the gap. From germline, CDR1 is SEHNR and CDR2 FQNEAQ (reference sequence). The CDR3 consists of 14 residues. The CDR3 DNA reads TGTGCCAGCAGCCCCACGGGGGCCCCTTACGAGCAGTACTTC. Amino acid sequence: CASSPTGAPYEQYF.

The table lists this clonotype with a few counts. The rearrangement links TRBV20-1 to TRBJ2-4; D might be TRBD2 (6 bases). Germline lookup yields CDR1 DFQATT and CDR2 SNEGSKA (reference sequence). With 0 bases removed from V and 2 bases from J, the gap between germline ends came to 11 bases. The CDR3 has 15 residues. DNA for the CDR3: TGCAGTGCTAGAGAGGGAGGAGAGACCAAAAACATTCAGTACTTC. This gives the protein CSAREGGETKNIQYF.

The CDR3 sequence: CATRTQGSGELFF. The CDR3 coding sequence is TGTGCCACCAGAACACAGGGGTCCGGGGAGCTGTTTTTT. This chain links TRBV24-1 with TRBJ2-2; 7 bases align to TRBD1. This CDR3 is 13 amino acids long. Losses at the gene ends were 7 bases for V and 6 bases for J; bases not matched to a gene: 4. Germline CDR1 is KGHDR and CDR2 is SFDVKD.

This clonotype was recorded a few times. This rearrangement joins TRBV10-2 to TRBJ2-1; D is unclear. CDR1 is WSHSY and CDR2 is SAAADI in the germline V gene. CDR3 length equals 16 residues. The germline V and J ends were trimmed by 2 bases and 1 base, with 12 bases remaining between them. CDR3 sequence (DNA): TGCGCCAGCAGTGAGGTGTACGGAGAGTCCTACAATGAGCAGTTCTTC. It translates to CASSEVYGESYNEQFF.

This clonotype has a handful of counts. The chain has TRBV4-1 and TRBJ2-7; D is uncertain. The CDR3 sequence is 12 residues long. V was trimmed by 2 bases and J by 0 bases, leaving 2 bases between them. Per germline, CDR1 MGHRA and CDR2 YSYEKL. CDR3 nucleotides: TGCGCCAGCAGCCAACCCTCCTACGAGCAGTACTTC. Translation: CASSQPSYEQYF.